Sequencing of this TCR beta chain was carried out in a study of cytomegalovirus exposure and HLA in healthy donors. Vbeta (60) and Jbeta (13) primers were used in the PCR. Assay: immunoSEQ multiplex PCR; the TCRdb copy retains only in-frame clones and omits some. The sample gives about 120,000 clones, approximately 15% of which show up once; under 2.5% is in the top ten. This clone was recorded a few times. The V and J ends lost 4 bases and 4 bases, in that order; junction bases with no gene match: 5. The CDR3 totals 15 residues. Germline-derived CDR1 and CDR2 are MNHNS and SASEGT. The sequence came from a woman under 30 in good health and CMV-seronegative. J is TRBJ2-1 and V is TRBV6-1; 9 bases are shared with TRBD1. The sample was PBMCs. CDR3: CASSGGTGQYNEQFF. CDR3 bases: TGTGCCAGCAGTGGAGGGACAGGGCAGTACAATGAGCAGTTCTTC.